This T cell receptor beta chain was retrieved from a study of shared clonotypes between healthy human individuals. Study-wide background: Aged 18 to 49, the donors were a couple of women and three men. CD4 naive and CD4 memory each took three plates per donor, while CD8 naive took two and CD8 memory one.

The CD4+ fraction was divided into a CD45RA+ naive subset and a CD45RA-negative memory subset. This CDR3 has 15 amino acids. Germline-derived CDR1 and CDR2 are SEHNR and FQNEAQ (reference sequence). The V end was cut by 1 base, the J end by 2 bases, with 10 bases between. In this sample, this clone turned up once. Per sorted-subset replicate PCR, input was approximately 0.2 ug DNA, representing some 30,000 T cell genomes. This table comes from immunoSEQ multiplex PCR, and its TCRdb copy is limited to in-frame clones, with some not included. The table shows over 2 million clones, with over 85% occurring only once.

Source material: naive CD4+ T cells sorted from blood. The subset: CD45RA+ positively selected. This rearrangement joins TRBV7-9 to TRBJ2-3; D uncertain. The sequence derives from a man between 18 and 29 years old in good health. CDR3 protein: CASSLDWASTDTQYF. In nucleotides, the CDR3 is TGTGCCAGCAGCTTAGATTGGGCATCCACAGATACGCAGTATTTT.